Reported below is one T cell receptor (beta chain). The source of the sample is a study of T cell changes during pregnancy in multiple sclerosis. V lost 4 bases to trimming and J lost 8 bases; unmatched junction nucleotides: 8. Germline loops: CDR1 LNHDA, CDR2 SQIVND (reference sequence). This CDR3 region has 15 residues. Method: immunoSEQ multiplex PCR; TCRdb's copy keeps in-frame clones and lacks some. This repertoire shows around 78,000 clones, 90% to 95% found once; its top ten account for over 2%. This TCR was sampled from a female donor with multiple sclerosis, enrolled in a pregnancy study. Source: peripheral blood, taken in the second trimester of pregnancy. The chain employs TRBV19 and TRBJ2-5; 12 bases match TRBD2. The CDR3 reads CASSTDGTSGLTQYF. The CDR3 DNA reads TGTGCCAGTAGTACCGATGGGACTAGCGGGTTAACCCAGTACTTC.